This TCR beta chain was profiled in a study of CD8 T cells in Susac syndrome. Study findings and constraints: It was acknowledged in the study that the number of individuals who were included in its TCR sequencing and HLA analysis was relatively small. The CD4+ T cell repertoire of patients with Susac syndrome showed no detectable clonal expansion.

The V end was cut by 5 bases, the J end by 4 bases, with 15 bases between. CDR1 DFQATT and CDR2 SNEGSKA come from the germline V gene (reference sequence). The CDR3 contains 13 residues. An input of 0.5 to 1 ug of RNA was subjected to reverse transcription using random hexamers. TCRdb re-derived calls from the immunoSEQ multiplex PCR reads in MiXCR, one entry per CDR3 protein. The data contain roughly 130,000 distinct CDR3 sequences, under 96% of them seen just once; the ten biggest clones take up approximately 0.15%. Regarding this clonotype: The antigen is not known.

All included Susac syndrome patients satisfied recently defined diagnostic criteria for definite or probable disease. The TEMRA cells underwent FACS enrichment, while the CD8+ and CD4+ T cells underwent negative isolation. The TCR comes from a human donor with Susac syndrome. This sequence joins TRBV20-1 and TRBJ2-7; D may correspond to TRBD1 or TRBD2 (5 bases each). What was sequenced was CD4+ T cells from PBMCs. This CDR3 is CSAPREGRYEQYF. CDR3 sequence (DNA): TGCAGTGCTCCCCGCGAGGGGCGTTACGAGCAGTACTTC.